Given below is one T cell receptor beta chain in context. The CDR3 spans 14 residues. Per germline, CDR1 SEHNR and CDR2 FQNEAQ (reference sequence). Losses at the gene ends were 6 bases for V and 7 bases for J; bases not matched to a gene: 5. Per the original data handling: Estimation of nucleated cell counts relied on the amplification of reference gene primers. Generated by immunoSEQ multiplex PCR, the TCRdb table keeps only in-frame clones and is missing some. That table supplies the V and J calls and clone size; D and trimming were determined from the DNA. The sample holds more than 120,000 clones, roughly 84% seen once. This sample was included in a study of blood T cell repertoires in COVID-19. On the study more broadly: Acute-phase and convalescent COVID-19 samples originated in the United States, Italy and Spain. T cells, B-cell-depleted T cells, or PBMCs supplied cDNA or gDNA.

The sequenced material came from peripheral blood. The sequence came from a human donor in a cohort sampled during active COVID-19. V and J are TRBV7-9 and TRBJ2-1; TRBD2 aligns across 11 bases. The DNA of the CDR3 is TGTGCCAGCAGGGAGACTAGCGGGATAAATGAGCAGTTCTTC. As protein: CASRETSGINEQFF.